This T cell receptor beta chain was captured by sequencing in a study of long-term antiretroviral therapy in people with HIV. V gave up 6 bases and J gave up 6 bases; unmatched junction bases: 8. Germline V CDR1 and CDR2: MNHEY, SVGAGI. The CDR3 loop spans 15 amino acids. Findings and caveats of the study: Upon ART, diversity increased but remained lower than transplant donor controls. Pre-ART clonal expansion yielded clones that dominated the repertoire at all time points. Blood was collected between 2004 and 2017, possibly under older ART regimens.

Samples were assayed with immunoSEQ v3.0 at survey level. The repertoire was sequenced with immunoSEQ multiplex PCR; TCRdb's copy has only in-frame clones and lacks some. This table has 25,000 to 30,000 clones, over 65% appearing once. Of note for this clone: What it binds is not known.

The TCR comes from a man aged 35-49 years with HIV. The material sequenced was unsorted PBMCs, taken about 5 years after starting antiretroviral therapy. The chain couples TRBV6-5 to TRBJ1-6, with TRBD1 matching over 7 bases. This CDR3 reads CASSRKGAINSPLHF. The CDR3 nucleotides read TGTGCCAGCAGCAGGAAGGGGGCGATTAATTCACCCCTCCACTTT.